This T cell receptor (beta chain) was captured by sequencing in a study of CD8 T cells in Susac syndrome. Across the whole study: Patients with Susac syndrome were therapy-naive, treated with corticosteroids, or treated with intravenous immunoglobulin alone when blood was collected. General observations from the study: Expansion of clones was not seen in the CD4+ T cell repertoires of Susac syndrome.

Trimming took off 0 bases at V and 2 bases at J, with 6 bases between the two ends. The length of the CDR3 is 14 residues. Germline values: CDR1 SEHNR, CDR2 FQNEAQ (reference sequence). As regards this clonotype: Antigen unknown.

After extraction with the RNeasy kit, roughly 0.45 to 1 ug of the RNA was reverse transcribed using random hexamers. TCRdb reanalysed the immunoSEQ multiplex PCR reads using MiXCR and keeps one entry per CDR3 protein. The sample includes around 180,000 distinct CDR3 sequences, 94% of them seen just once. The sequence was obtained from a human donor with Susac syndrome. What was sequenced was CD4+ T cells from PBMCs. The V and J genes are TRBV7-9 and TRBJ2-3; D possibly corresponds to TRBD1 (5 bases). The CDR3 loop is CASSLARATDTQYF. CDR3 sequence (DNA): TGTGCCAGCAGCTTAGCCAGGGCCACAGATACGCAGTATTTT.